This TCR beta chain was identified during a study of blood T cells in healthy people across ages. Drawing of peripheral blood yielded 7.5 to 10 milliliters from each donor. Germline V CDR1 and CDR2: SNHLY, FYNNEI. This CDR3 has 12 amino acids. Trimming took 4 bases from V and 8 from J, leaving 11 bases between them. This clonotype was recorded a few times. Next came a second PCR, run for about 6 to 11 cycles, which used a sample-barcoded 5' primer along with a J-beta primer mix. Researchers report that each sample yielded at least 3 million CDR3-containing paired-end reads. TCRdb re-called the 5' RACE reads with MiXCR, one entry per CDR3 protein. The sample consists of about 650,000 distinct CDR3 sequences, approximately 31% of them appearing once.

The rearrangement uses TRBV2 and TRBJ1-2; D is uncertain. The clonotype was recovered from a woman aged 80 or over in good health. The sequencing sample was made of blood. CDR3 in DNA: TGTGCCAGCAGTGTAGAGTCGTTCGGCTACACCTTC. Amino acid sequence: CASSVESFGYTF.